This T cell receptor (beta chain) is from a study of tumor and adjacent non-tumor tissue in lung cancer. At the level of the study: Samples averaged around 4 million productive TCRbeta reads each. Points from the study as a whole: Tumor repertoires had a smaller top 100 clone share than normal lung.

No cell sorting was done before RNA was extracted from the tissue. The CDR3 loop spans 13 amino acids. Trimming removed 3 bases at V and 7 bases at J, with 10 bases between. TCRbeta libraries were built with three rounds of nested PCR, modified from ARM-PCR. TCRdb processed the multiplex PCR reads anew with MiXCR; each CDR3 protein has one entry. The sample shows 100,000 to 150,000 distinct CDR3 sequences, 66% of them seen only once. This clonotype was seen repeatedly, ten times or more. Its cognate antigen is unknown. Material: lung tumor tissue. This sequence was found in a young man with non-small cell lung cancer. The V gene is TRBV12-3 or TRBV12-4, the J gene TRBJ1-5; D gene unclear. CDR3 protein: CASSLSGRQPQHF. The DNA of the CDR3 is TGTGCCAGCAGTTTGTCCGGGCGGCAGCCCCAGCATTTT.